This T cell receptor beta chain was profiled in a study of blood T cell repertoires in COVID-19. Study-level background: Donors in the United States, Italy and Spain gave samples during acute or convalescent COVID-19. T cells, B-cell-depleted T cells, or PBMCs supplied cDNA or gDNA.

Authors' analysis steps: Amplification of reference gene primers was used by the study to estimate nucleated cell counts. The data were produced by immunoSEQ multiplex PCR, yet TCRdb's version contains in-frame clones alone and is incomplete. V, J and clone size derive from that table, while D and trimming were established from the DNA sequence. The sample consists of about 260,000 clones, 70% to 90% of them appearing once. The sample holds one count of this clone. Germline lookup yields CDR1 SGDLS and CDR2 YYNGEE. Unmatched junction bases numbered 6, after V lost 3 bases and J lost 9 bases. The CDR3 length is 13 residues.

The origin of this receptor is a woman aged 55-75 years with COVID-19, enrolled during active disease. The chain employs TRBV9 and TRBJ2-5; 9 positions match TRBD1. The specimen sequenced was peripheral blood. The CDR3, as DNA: TGTGCCAGCAGCGGGGGACAGGGCGGTGCCCAGTACTTC. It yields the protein CASSGGQGGAQYF. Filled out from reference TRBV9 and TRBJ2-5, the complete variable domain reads DSGVTQTPKHLITATGQRVTLRCSPRSGDLSVYWYQQSLDQGLQFLIQYYNGEERAKGNILERFSAQQFPDLHSELNLSSLELGDSALYFCASSGGQGGAQYFGPGTRLLVL.